This T cell receptor beta chain originates from a study of cytomegalovirus exposure and HLA in healthy donors. This clone has more than one count but fewer than ten. Primers: 60 Vbeta forward and 13 Jbeta reverse. Assay: immunoSEQ multiplex PCR; the TCRdb copy retains only in-frame clones and omits some. The table has about 94,000 clones, less than 8% seen once. V lost 5 bases, J lost 2 bases, and 10 bases stayed unmatched. This CDR3 has 17 residues. CDR1 is SEHNR, CDR2 FQNEAQ, per germline (reference sequence). The TCR sequence derives from a man aged 50 or older in good health and CMV-seronegative. Material: PBMCs. The rearrangement links TRBV7-9 to TRBJ2-1; 9 nucleotides match TRBD1. The CDR3 nucleotides are TGTGCCAGCAGCGCAATTCCGGGACAGGGAACCTACAATGAGCAGTTCTTC. Its translation is CASSAIPGQGTYNEQFF.